The clone carrying this TCR beta chain occurred a few times. Genomic DNA was employed as the template in profiling TCR beta VDJ and CDR3. TCRdb recomputed calls from the reads with MiXCR, one row per CDR3 protein. The sample has a few hundred thousand distinct CDR3 sequences, around 63% seen once. This record comes from a study of CD8+CD57+ T cells in acquired aplastic anemia. The ends were cut back, 4 bases at V and 5 bases at J, with 9 bases in the middle. This CDR3 has 13 amino acids. Germline assignment: CDR1 SNHLY and CDR2 FYNNEI. The clonotype was recovered from a human donor in good health. V gene TRBV2 combines with J gene TRBJ2-1, with a tentative D call TRBD1 (6 bases). The specimen was sorted CD4+, CD8+, or CD8+CD57+ T cells (not recorded which) from PBMCs. DNA of the CDR3: TGTGCCAGCAGTGGAACAGGGAACAATGAGCAGTTCTTC. Protein sequence: CASSGTGNNEQFF.